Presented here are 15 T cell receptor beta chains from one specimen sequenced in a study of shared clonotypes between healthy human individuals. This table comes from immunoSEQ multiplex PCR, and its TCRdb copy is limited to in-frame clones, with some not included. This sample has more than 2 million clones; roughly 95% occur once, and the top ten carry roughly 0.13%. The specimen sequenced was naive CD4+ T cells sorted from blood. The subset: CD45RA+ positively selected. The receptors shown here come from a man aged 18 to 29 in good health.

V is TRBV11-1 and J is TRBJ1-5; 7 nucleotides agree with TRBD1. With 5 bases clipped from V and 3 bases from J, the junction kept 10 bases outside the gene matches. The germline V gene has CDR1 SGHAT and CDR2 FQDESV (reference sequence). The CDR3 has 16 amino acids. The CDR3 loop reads CASSPPDGTVNQPQHF. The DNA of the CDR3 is TGTGCCAGCAGCCCGCCAGACGGGACAGTCAATCAGCCCCAGCATTTT. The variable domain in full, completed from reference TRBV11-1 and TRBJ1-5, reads EAEVAQSPRYKITEKSQAVAFWCDPISGHATLYWYRQILGQGPELLVQFQDESVVDDSQLPKDRFSAERLKGVDSTLKIQPAELGDSAMYLCASSPPDGTVNQPQHFGDGTRLSIL.

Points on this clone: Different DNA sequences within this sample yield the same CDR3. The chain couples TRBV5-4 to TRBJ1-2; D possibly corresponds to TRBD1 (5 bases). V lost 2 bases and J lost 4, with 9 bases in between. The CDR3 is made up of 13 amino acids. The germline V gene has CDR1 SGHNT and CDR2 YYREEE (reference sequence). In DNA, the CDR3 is TGTGCCAGCAGCTTAGACAGTCTCTATGGCTACACCTTC. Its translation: CASSLDSLYGYTF.

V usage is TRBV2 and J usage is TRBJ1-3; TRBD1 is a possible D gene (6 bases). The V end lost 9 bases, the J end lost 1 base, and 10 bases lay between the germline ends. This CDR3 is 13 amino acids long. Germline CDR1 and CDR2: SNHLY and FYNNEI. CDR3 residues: CASERGSGNTIYF. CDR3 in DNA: TGTGCCAGTGAGAGGGGGTCTGGAAACACCATATATTTT.

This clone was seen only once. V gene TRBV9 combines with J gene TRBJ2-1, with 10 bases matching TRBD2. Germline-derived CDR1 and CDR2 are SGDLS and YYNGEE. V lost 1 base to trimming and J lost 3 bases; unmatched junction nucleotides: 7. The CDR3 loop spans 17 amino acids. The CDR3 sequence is CASSVTSSGSNYNEQFF. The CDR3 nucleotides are TGTGCCAGCAGCGTAACATCTAGCGGGAGTAACTACAATGAGCAGTTCTTC.

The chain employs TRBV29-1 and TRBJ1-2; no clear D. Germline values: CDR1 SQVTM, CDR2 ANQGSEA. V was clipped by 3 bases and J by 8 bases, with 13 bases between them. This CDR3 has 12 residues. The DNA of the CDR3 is TGCAGCGTTGACGTGAATCTAGGCGGCTACACCTTC. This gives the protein CSVDVNLGGYTF.

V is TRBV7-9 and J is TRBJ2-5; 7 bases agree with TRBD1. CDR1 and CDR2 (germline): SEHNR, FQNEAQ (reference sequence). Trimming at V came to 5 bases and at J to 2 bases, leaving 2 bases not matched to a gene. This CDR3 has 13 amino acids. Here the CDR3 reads CASSPGQQETQYF. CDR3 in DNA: TGTGCCAGCAGCCCGGGACAGCAAGAGACCCAGTACTTC.

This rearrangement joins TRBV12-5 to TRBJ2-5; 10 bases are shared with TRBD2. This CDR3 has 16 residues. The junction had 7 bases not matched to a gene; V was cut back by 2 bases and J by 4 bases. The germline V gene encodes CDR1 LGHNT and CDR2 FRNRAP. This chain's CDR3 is CASGLILAGAGETQYF. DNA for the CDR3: TGTGCTAGTGGTTTGATCCTAGCGGGAGCGGGAGAGACCCAGTACTTC.

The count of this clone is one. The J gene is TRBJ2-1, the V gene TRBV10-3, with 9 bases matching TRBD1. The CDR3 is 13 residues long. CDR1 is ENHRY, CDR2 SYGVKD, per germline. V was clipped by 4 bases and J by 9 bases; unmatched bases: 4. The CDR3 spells CAISGGQGFEQFF. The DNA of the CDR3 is TGTGCCATCAGTGGGGGACAGGGCTTTGAGCAGTTCTTC.

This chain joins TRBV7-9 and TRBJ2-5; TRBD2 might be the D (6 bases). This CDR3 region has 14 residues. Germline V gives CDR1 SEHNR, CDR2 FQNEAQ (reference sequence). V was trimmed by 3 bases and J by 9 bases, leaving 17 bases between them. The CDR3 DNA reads TGTGCCAGCAGCTTGGGGTATAGCGGTTCGGCCCAGTACTTC. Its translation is CASSLGYSGSAQYF.

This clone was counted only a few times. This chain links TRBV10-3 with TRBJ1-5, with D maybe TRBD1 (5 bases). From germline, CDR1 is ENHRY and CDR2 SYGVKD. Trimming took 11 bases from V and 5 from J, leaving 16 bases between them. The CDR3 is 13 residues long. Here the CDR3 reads CAAHEGSYQPQHF. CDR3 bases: TGTGCCGCCCATGAGGGGTCCTATCAGCCCCAGCATTTT.

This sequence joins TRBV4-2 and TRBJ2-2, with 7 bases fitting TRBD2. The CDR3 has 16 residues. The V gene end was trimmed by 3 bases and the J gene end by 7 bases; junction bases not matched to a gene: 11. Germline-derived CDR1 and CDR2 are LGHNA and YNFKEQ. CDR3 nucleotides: TGTGCCAGCAGCCATTCCAGCGGGGACCCGGGCGGGGAGCTGTTTTTT. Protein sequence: CASSHSSGDPGGELFF.

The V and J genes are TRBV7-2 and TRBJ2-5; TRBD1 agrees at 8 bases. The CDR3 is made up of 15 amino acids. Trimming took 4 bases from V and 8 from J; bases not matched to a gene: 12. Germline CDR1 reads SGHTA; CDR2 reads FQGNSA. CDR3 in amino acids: CASSSAGQGSPTQYF. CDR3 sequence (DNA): TGTGCCAGCAGCTCCGCTGGACAGGGATCCCCAACCCAGTACTTC.

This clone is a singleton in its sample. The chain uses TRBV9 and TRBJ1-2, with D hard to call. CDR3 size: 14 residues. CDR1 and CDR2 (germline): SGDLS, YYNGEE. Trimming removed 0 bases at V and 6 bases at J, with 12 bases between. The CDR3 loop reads CASSVVGVGDGYTF. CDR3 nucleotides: TGTGCCAGCAGCGTAGTTGGGGTTGGGGATGGCTACACCTTC.

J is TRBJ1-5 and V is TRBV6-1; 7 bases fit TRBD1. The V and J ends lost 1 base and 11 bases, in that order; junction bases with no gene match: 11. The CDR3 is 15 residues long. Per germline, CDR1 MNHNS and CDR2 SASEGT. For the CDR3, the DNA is TGTGCCAGCAGTGAAGGACAGGGCGAAGGGTTGACCCAGCATTTT. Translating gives CASSEGQGEGLTQHF.

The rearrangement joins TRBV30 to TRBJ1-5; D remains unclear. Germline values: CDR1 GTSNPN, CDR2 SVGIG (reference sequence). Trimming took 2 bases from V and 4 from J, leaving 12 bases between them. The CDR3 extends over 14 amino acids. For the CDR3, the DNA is TGTGCCTGGAGTATGGGGAGGGAAAATCAGCCCCAGCATTTT. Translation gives CAWSMGRENQPQHF.